These T cell receptor beta chains were read from a single sample in a study of cytomegalovirus exposure and HLA in healthy donors. Only in-frame clones appear in the TCRdb table, and some are missing; sequencing was by immunoSEQ multiplex PCR. Among about 190,000 clones, 65% to 80% were seen once, and the ten largest hold under 5%. The sequencing sample was made of PBMCs. The receptors originated from a man aged 30 to 39 in good health and CMV-seropositive. Both conserved end residues are part of each CDR3. A D gene is named only where the DNA matches it firmly. Not every row has a clone size; where given, it reads once, few, many or a size class.

NA	TRBD1	TRBV7-9	TRBJ2-5	CASSNRQGKTQYF	TGTGCCAGCAGCAACCGACAGGGGAAGACCCAGTACTTC
few	NA	TRBV29-1	TRBJ2-5	CSVDFERGTQYF	TGCAGCGTTGATTTCGAAAGGGGGACCCAGTACTTC
few	TRBD2	TRBV2	TRBJ2-3	CASSERASGRTDTQYF	TGTGCCAGCAGTGAAAGGGCTAGCGGACGCACAGATACGCAGTATTTT
NA	NA	TRBV11-1	TRBJ2-7	CASSSLTGPYEQYF	TGTGCCAGCAGCTCTCTCACAGGGCCCTACGAGCAGTACTTC
NA	NA	TRBV5-1	TRBJ2-7	CASSDPGTSSYEQYF	TGCGCCAGCAGCGATCCCGGGACATCTTCCTACGAGCAGTACTTC
NA	TRBD1	TRBV5-4	TRBJ2-5	CASRQGGPQETQYF	TGTGCCAGCAGACAGGGGGGACCTCAAGAGACCCAGTACTTC
NA	NA	TRBV5-6	TRBJ2-1	CASSPGEEVNYNEQFF	TGTGCCAGCAGCCCAGGTGAGGAGGTAAACTACAATGAGCAGTTCTTC
NA	NA	TRBV5-4	TRBJ1-3	CASSLRGGNTIYF	TGTGCCAGCAGCCTAAGGGGGGGAAACACCATATATTTT
NA	NA	TRBV7-9	TRBJ2-1	CASSLGIRVSYNEQFF	TGTGCCAGCAGCTTAGGGATCAGGGTCTCCTACAATGAGCAGTTCTTC
NA	TRBD1	TRBV5-6	TRBJ1-5	CASSLLTGRFSQPQHF	TGTGCCAGCAGCCTACTGACAGGGAGATTTAGTCAGCCCCAGCATTTT